This TCR beta chain is drawn from a study of PD-1 blockade in classical Hodgkin lymphoma. For the study at large: The patients were dosed with nivolumab 3 mg/kg, infused intravenously every 2 weeks. Study-wide findings and caveats: Diversity similar to that of newly diagnosed patients was seen at baseline in complete responders. Compared with baseline, CD4+ but not CD8+ TCR diversity had risen significantly by C4D1.

The V and J ends lost 2 bases and 0 bases respectively, with 8 bases between them. CDR1 and CDR2 (germline): ENHRY, SYGVKD. There are 15 residues in the CDR3. Time point denoted: cycle 4 day 1 (C4D1), after 6 weeks of nivolumab. Brentuximab vedotin exposure varied among the patients, all of whom had relapsed after autologous stem cell transplantation. Generated by immunoSEQ multiplex PCR, the TCRdb table keeps only in-frame clones and is missing some. The sample holds roughly 86,000 clones, 75% to 85% seen once. With regard to this clone: Its antigen is unknown.

The rearrangement joins TRBV10-3 to TRBJ1-5, with D possibly matching TRBD1 (5 bases). This TCR derives from a human donor with classical Hodgkin lymphoma. The sample here was peripheral blood mononuclear cells (PBMCs), taken before the fourth cycle of nivolumab. The CDR3 region is CAISEDTGSNQPQHF. The CDR3 DNA is TGTGCCATCAGTGAGGATACAGGTAGCAATCAGCCCCAGCATTTT.